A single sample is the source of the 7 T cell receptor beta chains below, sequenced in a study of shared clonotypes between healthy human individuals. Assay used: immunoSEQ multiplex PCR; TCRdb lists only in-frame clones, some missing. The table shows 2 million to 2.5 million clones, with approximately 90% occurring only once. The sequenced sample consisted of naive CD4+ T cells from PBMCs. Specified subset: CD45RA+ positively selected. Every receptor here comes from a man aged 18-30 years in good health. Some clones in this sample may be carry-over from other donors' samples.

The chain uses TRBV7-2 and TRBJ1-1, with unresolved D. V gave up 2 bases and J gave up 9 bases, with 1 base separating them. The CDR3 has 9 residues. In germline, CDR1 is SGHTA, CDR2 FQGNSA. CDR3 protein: CASSLKAFF. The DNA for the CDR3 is TGTGCCAGCAGCTTAAAAGCTTTCTTT.

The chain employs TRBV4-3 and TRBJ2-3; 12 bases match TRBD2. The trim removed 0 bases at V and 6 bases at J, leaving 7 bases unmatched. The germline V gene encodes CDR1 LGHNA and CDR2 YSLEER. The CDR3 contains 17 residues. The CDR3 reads CASSQEWLAGGGDTQYF. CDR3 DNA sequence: TGCGCCAGCAGCCAAGAGTGGCTAGCGGGAGGGGGGGATACGCAGTATTTT.

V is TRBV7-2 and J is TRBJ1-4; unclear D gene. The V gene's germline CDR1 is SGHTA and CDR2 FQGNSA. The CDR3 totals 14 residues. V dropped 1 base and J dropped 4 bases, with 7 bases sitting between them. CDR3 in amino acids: CASSLDSGNEKLFF. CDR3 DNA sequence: TGTGCCAGCAGCTTAGACTCCGGTAATGAAAAACTGTTTTTT.

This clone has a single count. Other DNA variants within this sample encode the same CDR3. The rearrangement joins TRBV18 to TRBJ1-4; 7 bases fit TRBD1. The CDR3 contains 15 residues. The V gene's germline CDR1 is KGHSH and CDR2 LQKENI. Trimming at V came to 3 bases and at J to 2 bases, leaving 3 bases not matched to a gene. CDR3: CASSPRQGTNEKLFF. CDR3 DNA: TGTGCCAGCTCACCTCGACAGGGCACTAATGAAAAACTGTTTTTT.

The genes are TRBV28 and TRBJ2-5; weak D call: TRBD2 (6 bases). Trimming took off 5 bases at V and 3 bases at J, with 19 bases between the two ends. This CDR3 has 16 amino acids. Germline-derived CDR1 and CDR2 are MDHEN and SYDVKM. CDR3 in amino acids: CASSRRVGRGKETQYF. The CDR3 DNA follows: TGTGCCAGCAGTAGAAGGGTCGGGCGGGGTAAAGAGACCCAGTACTTC.

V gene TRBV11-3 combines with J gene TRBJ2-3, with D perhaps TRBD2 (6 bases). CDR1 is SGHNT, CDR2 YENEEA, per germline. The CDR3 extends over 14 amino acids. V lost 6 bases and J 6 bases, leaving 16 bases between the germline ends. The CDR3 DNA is TGTGCCAGCAGGTCCGGGGGTGGGGCGGATACGCAGTATTTT. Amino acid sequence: CASRSGGGADTQYF.

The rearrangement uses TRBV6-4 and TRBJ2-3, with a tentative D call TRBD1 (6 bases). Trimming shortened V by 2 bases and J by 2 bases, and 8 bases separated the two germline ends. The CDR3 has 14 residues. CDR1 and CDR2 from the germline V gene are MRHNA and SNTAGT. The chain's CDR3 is CASSDGQTTDTQYF. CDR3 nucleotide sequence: TGTGCCAGCAGTGACGGACAGACCACAGATACGCAGTATTTT.